These 10 T cell receptor beta chains were all obtained from the same sample, sequenced in a study of blood T cell repertoires in COVID-19. The assay was immunoSEQ multiplex PCR, and TCRdb's table has in-frame clones only and misses some. The sample lists tens of thousands of clones; approximately 91% were seen once. Sequenced sample: peripheral blood. These receptors originate from a woman in her twenties or thirties in a cohort sampled during active COVID-19.

This clone was recorded only once. V usage is TRBV14 and J usage is TRBJ2-1, with 14 bases matching TRBD2. Germline trimming cut 6 bases from V and 3 bases from J; bases unmatched to any gene: 4. Per the germline V gene, CDR1 is SGHDN and CDR2 is FVKESK. This CDR3 has 16 residues. The chain's CDR3 is CASSPTSGRVYNEQFF. CDR3 nucleotide sequence: TGTGCCAGCAGTCCGACTAGCGGGAGGGTCTACAATGAGCAGTTCTTC.

The rearrangement uses TRBV4-3 and TRBJ1-1, with 12 bases lining up with TRBD1. Looked up from germline, CDR1 is LGHNA and CDR2 is YSLEER. CDR3 size: 19 residues. V shed 1 base, J shed 2 bases, and the junction held 11 bases outside the gene matches. In DNA form, the CDR3 reads TGCGCCAGCAGCCAAGTAAGGGGGACAGGGGGCTTGCATAACACTGAAGCTTTCTTT. Residues: CASSQVRGTGGLHNTEAFF.

This chain connects TRBV19 to TRBJ2-7; 9 bases align to TRBD1. The J segment lost 7 bases and the V segment lost 10 bases, leaving 8 bases of the junction unmatched. This CDR3 spans 12 amino acids. From germline, CDR1 is LNHDA and CDR2 SQIVND (reference sequence). In DNA, the CDR3 is TGTGCCACCGGGACAGGGAAAGCGGAGCAGTACTTC. Protein: CATGTGKAEQYF.

Only one count was recorded for this clone. The rearrangement uses TRBV6-2 or TRBV6-3 and TRBJ2-7, with 14 bases fitting TRBD2. The V and J ends lost 8 bases and 0 bases, in that order; junction bases with no gene match: 12. This CDR3 spans 18 amino acids. Per germline, CDR1 MNHEY and CDR2 SVGEGT. CDR3 sequence (DNA): TGTGCCAGCCGCCTCACCGGGACTAGCGGGAGAAGCTCCTACGAGCAGTACTTC. It translates to CASRLTGTSGRSSYEQYF.

The chain couples TRBV5-1 to TRBJ2-3; a possible D gene is TRBD2 (5 bases). The CDR3 is 17 residues long. Trimming took 0 bases from V and 5 from J, leaving 19 bases between them. Germline V gives CDR1 SGHRS, CDR2 YFSETQ. CDR3 nucleotide sequence: TGCGCCAGCAGCTTGGTGGCCCAGCGGCACTTTGTAGATACGCAGTATTTT. As protein: CASSLVAQRHFVDTQYF.

The V call is TRBV24-1, the J call TRBJ2-3, with TRBD1 as a possible D gene (6 bases). V lost 4 bases to trimming and J lost 6 bases, with 16 bases between them. Germline V gene lookup returns CDR1 KGHDR and CDR2 SFDVKD. CDR3 length: 15 amino acids. This CDR3 reads CATSEGGRKEDTQYF. The CDR3 nucleotides are TGTGCCACCAGTGAAGGGGGACGAAAAGAGGATACGCAGTATTTT.

The rearrangement uses TRBV3-1 (or the pseudogene TRBV3-2) and TRBJ2-1; 8 bases map to TRBD1. V shed 1 base and J 10 bases; nucleotides not matched to a gene: 9. Germline CDR1 and CDR2: LGHDT and YNNKEL (reference sequence). The CDR3 covers 15 residues. The CDR3, as DNA: TGTGCCAGCAGCCAAGGGGTGACAGGGGTTAAGGAGCAGTTCTTC. Amino acid sequence: CASSQGVTGVKEQFF.

The table lists this clone with a few counts. The rearrangement joins TRBV10-3 to TRBJ1-5; TRBD1 agrees at 7 bases. The CDR3 loop spans 12 amino acids. The junction had 4 bases not matched to a gene; V was cut back by 11 bases and J by 3 bases. Germline loops: CDR1 ENHRY, CDR2 SYGVKD. DNA of the CDR3: TGTGCCGCCGGACAGGCCAATCAGCCCCAGCATTTT. It codes for CAAGQANQPQHF.

V usage is TRBV4-3 and J usage is TRBJ2-7, with 7 bases lining up with TRBD2. V dropped 0 bases and J dropped 2; count of bases not matched to a gene: 7. This CDR3 is built from 16 residues. The germline CDR1 and CDR2 sequences are LGHNA and YSLEER. DNA for the CDR3: TGCGCCAGCAGCCAAGAGTTGGAAGCGGGGACCTACGAGCAGTACTTC. This sequence encodes CASSQELEAGTYEQYF.

The V and J genes are TRBV9 and TRBJ2-7; D may be TRBD1 (6 bases). The CDR3 runs to 17 residues. Per the germline V gene, CDR1 is SGDLS and CDR2 is YYNGEE. The V end was cut by 0 bases, the J end by 7 bases, with 23 bases between. The CDR3 loop reads CASSVEGGSLRLMEQYF. CDR3 sequence (DNA): TGTGCCAGCAGCGTAGAAGGGGGAAGCCTAAGGCTCATGGAGCAGTACTTC.